This is a list of T cell receptor beta chains from one sample in a study of PD-L1 blockade in urothelial cancer. Libraries were prepared by immunoSEQ multiplex PCR; TCRdb keeps only in-frame clonotypes and omits some of them. The data show roughly 76,000 clones, around 90% seen once. The starting material was PBMCs, obtained around atezolizumab (anti-PD-L1) treatment. The receptors stem from a woman aged 80 or over with urothelial cancer. CDR3s include the opening cysteine and the closing phenylalanine or tryptophan. The order of the fields is J gene, D gene, V gene, clone size, CDR3 protein, CDR3 DNA. The D gene is left open where the match is weak. Clone sizes are given selectively: once, few, many, or a class where the clone is expanded.

j_gene: TRBJ2-1
d_gene: -
v_gene: TRBV28
abundance: -
CDR3aa: CATPAETYNEQFF
CDR3nt: TGTGCCACCCCCGCGGAAACCTACAATGAGCAGTTCTTC

j_gene: TRBJ1-3
d_gene: -
v_gene: TRBV2
abundance: -
CDR3aa: CASTVTRSSGNTIYF
CDR3nt: TGTGCCAGCACCGTGACCCGGAGCTCTGGAAACACCATATATTTT

j_gene: TRBJ2-5
d_gene: TRBD2
v_gene: TRBV5-1
abundance: -
CDR3aa: CASKGLAGETQYF
CDR3nt: TGCGCCAGCAAGGGACTAGCAGGAGAGACCCAGTACTTC

j_gene: TRBJ2-1
d_gene: TRBD2
v_gene: TRBV7-2
abundance: -
CDR3aa: CASSPPGLANEQFF
CDR3nt: TGTGCCAGCAGCCCACCGGGACTAGCCAATGAGCAGTTCTTC

j_gene: TRBJ1-2
d_gene: -
v_gene: TRBV2
abundance: few
CDR3aa: CASSDMAQDGYTF
CDR3nt: TGTGCCAGCAGTGATATGGCTCAGGATGGCTACACCTTC

j_gene: TRBJ2-7
d_gene: -
v_gene: TRBV28
abundance: -
CDR3aa: CASRGQGTYEQYF
CDR3nt: TGTGCCAGCAGGGGCCAGGGGACCTACGAGCAGTACTTC

j_gene: TRBJ1-1
d_gene: -
v_gene: TRBV5-4
abundance: -
CDR3aa: CASSLVSGVTEAFF
CDR3nt: TGTGCCAGCAGCTTGGTGTCAGGGGTTACTGAAGCTTTCTTT

j_gene: TRBJ2-6
d_gene: TRBD1
v_gene: TRBV27
abundance: -
CDR3aa: CASTRDRGGHVLTF
CDR3nt: TGTGCCAGCACCCGGGACAGGGGAGGGCACGTCCTGACTTTC

j_gene: TRBJ2-1
d_gene: TRBD2
v_gene: TRBV9
abundance: once
CDR3aa: CASSAGGREIDNEQFF
CDR3nt: TGTGCCAGCAGCGCGGGGGGGCGGGAGATCGACAATGAGCAGTTCTTC

j_gene: TRBJ2-1
d_gene: TRBD2
v_gene: TRBV27
abundance: -
CDR3aa: CASSFLRTSGRVDEQFF
CDR3nt: TGTGCCAGCAGTTTCCTCCGGACTAGCGGGAGGGTCGATGAGCAGTTCTTC

j_gene: TRBJ1-5
d_gene: -
v_gene: TRBV15
abundance: -
CDR3aa: CATSRPRTEQIHQPQHF
CDR3nt: TGTGCCACCAGCAGACCTCGGACAGAGCAGATCCATCAGCCCCAGCATTTT

j_gene: TRBJ2-7
d_gene: -
v_gene: TRBV6-1
abundance: -
CDR3aa: CASSLGPRTYEQYF
CDR3nt: TGTGCCAGCTCTCTTGGGCCAAGAACCTACGAGCAGTACTTC

j_gene: TRBJ2-7
d_gene: TRBD1
v_gene: TRBV28
abundance: -
CDR3aa: CASSGQGASEQYF
CDR3nt: TGTGCCAGCAGTGGACAGGGGGCAAGTGAGCAGTACTTC

j_gene: TRBJ1-1
d_gene: -
v_gene: TRBV10-3
abundance: once
CDR3aa: CAISGGTEAFF
CDR3nt: TGTGCCATCAGCGGAGGGACTGAAGCTTTCTTT

j_gene: TRBJ2-1
d_gene: TRBD2
v_gene: TRBV27
abundance: once
CDR3aa: CASKFNPSSGSPNEQFF
CDR3nt: TGTGCCAGCAAGTTTAACCCCTCTAGCGGGAGCCCCAATGAGCAGTTCTTC

j_gene: TRBJ2-2
d_gene: -
v_gene: TRBV19
abundance: -
CDR3aa: CASSIRNGANTGELFF
CDR3nt: TGTGCCAGTAGTATAAGGAACGGGGCGAACACCGGGGAGCTGTTTTTT

j_gene: TRBJ2-6
d_gene: TRBD1
v_gene: TRBV28
abundance: -
CDR3aa: CASETGGASGANVLTF
CDR3nt: TGTGCCAGCGAAACAGGGGGCGCATCAGGGGCCAACGTCCTGACTTTC